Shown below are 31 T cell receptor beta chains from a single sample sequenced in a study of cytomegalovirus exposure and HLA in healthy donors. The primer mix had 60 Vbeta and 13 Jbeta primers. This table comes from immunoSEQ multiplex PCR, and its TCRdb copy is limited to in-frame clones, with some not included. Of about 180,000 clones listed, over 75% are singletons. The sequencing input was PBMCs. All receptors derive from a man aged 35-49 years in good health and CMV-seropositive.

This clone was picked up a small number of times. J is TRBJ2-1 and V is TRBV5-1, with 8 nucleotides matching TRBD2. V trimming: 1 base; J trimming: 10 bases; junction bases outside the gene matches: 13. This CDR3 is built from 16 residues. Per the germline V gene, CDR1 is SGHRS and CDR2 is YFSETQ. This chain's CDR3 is CASSLPGSGASWEQFF. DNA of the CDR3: TGCGCCAGCAGCTTGCCGGGTAGCGGGGCGTCATGGGAGCAGTTCTTC. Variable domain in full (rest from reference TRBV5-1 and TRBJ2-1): KAGVTQTPRYLIKTRGQQVTLSCSPISGHRSVSWYQQTPGQGLQFLFEYFSETQRNKGNFPGRFSGRQFSNSRSEMNVSTLELGDSALYLCASSLPGSGASWEQFFGPGTRLTVL.

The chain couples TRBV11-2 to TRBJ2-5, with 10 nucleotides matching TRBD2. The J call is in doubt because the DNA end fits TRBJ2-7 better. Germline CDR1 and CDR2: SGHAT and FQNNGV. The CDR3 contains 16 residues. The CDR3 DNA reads TGTGCCAGCAGCTTAGATAGAACTAGCGGGGCCTACGAGCAGTACTTC. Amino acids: CASSLDRTSGAYEQYF.

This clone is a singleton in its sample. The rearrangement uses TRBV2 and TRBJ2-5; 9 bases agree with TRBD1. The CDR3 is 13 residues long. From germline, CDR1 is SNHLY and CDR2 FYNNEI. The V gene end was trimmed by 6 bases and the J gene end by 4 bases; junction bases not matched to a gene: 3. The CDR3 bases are TGTGCCAGCAGGCCGACAGGGGGAGAGACCCAGTACTTC. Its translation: CASRPTGGETQYF. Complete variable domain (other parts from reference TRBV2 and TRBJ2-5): EPEVTQTPSHQVTQMGQEVILRCVPISNHLYFYWYRQILGQKVEFLVSFYNNEISEKSEIFDDQFSVERPDGSNFTLKIRSTKLEDSAMYFCASRPTGGETQYFGPGTRLLVL.

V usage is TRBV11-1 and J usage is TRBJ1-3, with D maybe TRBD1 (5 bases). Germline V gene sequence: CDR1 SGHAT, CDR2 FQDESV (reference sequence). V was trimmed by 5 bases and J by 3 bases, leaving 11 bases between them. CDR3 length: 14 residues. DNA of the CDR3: TGTGCCAGCAGCCTAACCGACAGTGGAAACACCATATATTTT. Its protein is CASSLTDSGNTIYF.

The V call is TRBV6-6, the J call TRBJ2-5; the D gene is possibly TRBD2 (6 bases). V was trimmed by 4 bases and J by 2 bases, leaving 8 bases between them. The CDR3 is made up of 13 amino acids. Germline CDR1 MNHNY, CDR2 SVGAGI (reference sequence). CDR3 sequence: CASSSREQETQYF. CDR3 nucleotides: TGTGCCAGCAGTTCCCGGGAGCAAGAGACCCAGTACTTC.

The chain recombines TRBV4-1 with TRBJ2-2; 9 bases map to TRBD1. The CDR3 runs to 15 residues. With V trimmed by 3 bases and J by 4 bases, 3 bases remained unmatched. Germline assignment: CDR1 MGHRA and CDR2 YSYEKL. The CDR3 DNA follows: TGCGCCAGCAGCCATTGGGACAGGGCCACCGGGGAGCTGTTTTTT. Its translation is CASSHWDRATGELFF.

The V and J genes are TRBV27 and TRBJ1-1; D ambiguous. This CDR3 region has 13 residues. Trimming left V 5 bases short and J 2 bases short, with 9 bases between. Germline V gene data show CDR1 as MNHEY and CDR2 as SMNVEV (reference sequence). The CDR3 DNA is TGTGCCAGCAGTATAAACAGAAACACTGAAGCTTTCTTT. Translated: CASSINRNTEAFF.

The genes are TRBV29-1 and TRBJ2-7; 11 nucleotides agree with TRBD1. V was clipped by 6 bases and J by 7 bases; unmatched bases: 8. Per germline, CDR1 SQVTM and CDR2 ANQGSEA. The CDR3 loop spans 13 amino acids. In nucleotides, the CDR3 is TGCAGCGTGGCCGGGACAGGGGGACGGGAGCAGTACTTC. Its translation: CSVAGTGGREQYF.

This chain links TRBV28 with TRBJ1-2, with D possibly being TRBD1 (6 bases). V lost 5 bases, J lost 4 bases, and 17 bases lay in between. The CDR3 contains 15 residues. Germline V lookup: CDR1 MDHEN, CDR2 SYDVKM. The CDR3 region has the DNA TGTGCCAGCAGTGTCGTTGGGGGGGCTGGCTATGGCTACACCTTC. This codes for CASSVVGGAGYGYTF.

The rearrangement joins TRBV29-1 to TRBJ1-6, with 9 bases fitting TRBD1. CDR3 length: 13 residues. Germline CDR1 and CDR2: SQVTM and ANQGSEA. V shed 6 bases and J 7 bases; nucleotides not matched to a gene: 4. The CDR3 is CSVQGAKNSPLHF. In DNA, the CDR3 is TGCAGCGTACAGGGGGCCAAAAATTCACCCCTCCACTTT.

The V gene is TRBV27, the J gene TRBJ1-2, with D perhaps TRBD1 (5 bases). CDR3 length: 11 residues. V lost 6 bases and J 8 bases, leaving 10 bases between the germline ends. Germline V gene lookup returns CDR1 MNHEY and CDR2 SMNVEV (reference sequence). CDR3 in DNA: TGTGCCAGCAGCCAGGGCCGGGGCTACACCTTC. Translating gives CASSQGRGYTF.

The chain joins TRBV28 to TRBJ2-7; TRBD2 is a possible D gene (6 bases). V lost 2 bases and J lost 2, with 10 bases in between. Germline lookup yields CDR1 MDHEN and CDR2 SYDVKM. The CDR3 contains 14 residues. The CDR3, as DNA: TGTGCCAGCAGTTTACGGCGGGATACCTACGAGCAGTACTTC. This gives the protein CASSLRRDTYEQYF.

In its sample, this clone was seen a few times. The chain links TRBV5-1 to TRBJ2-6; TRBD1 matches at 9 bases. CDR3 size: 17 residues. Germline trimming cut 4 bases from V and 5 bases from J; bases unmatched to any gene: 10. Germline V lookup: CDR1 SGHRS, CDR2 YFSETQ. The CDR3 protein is CASSPGQGGFRANVLTF. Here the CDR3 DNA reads TGCGCCAGCAGCCCGGGACAGGGAGGATTTCGGGCCAACGTCCTGACTTTC.

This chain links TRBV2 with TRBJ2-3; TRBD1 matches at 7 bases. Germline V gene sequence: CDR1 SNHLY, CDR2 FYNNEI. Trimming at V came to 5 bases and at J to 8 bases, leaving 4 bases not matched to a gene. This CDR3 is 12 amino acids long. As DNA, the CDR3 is TGTGCCAGCAGTCAGGGGGAAGGTACGCAGTATTTT. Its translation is CASSQGEGTQYF.

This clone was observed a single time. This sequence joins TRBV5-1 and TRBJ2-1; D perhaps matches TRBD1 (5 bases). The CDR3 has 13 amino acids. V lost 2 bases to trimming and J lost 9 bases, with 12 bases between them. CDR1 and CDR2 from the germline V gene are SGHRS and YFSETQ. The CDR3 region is CASSLRQGGEQFF. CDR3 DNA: TGCGCCAGCAGCTTACGGCAGGGCGGTGAGCAGTTCTTC.

CDR3 in DNA: TGTGCCACCAGCAGAGATCGGCCTAGGAACTACGAGCAGTACTTC. Encoded protein: CATSRDRPRNYEQYF. The chain carries TRBV15 and TRBJ2-5; D not certain. Matching the DNA end better, TRBJ2-7 makes the J call doubtful. Germline V gives CDR1 LNHNV, CDR2 YYDKDF (reference sequence). This CDR3 comprises 15 residues.

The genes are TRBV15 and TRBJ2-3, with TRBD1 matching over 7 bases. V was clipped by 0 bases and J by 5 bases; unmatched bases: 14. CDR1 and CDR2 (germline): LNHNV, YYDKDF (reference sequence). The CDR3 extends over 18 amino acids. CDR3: CATSRERGLGGAKDTQYF. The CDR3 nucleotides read TGTGCCACCAGCAGAGAGAGGGGGTTAGGGGGCGCGAAAGATACGCAGTATTTT.

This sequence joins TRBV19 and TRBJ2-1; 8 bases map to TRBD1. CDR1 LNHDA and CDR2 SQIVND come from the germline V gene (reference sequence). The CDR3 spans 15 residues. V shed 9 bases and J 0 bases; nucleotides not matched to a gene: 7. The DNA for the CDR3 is TGTGCCAGCGCTAGGGACAGGAGCTCCTACAATGAGCAGTTCTTC. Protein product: CASARDRSSYNEQFF.

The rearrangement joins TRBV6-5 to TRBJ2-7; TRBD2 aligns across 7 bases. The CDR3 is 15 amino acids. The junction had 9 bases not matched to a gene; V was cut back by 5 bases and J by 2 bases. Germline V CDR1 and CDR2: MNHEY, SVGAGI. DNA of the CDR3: TGTGCCAGCAGTGCCGGCGGGAGTTTTACCTACGAGCAGTACTTC. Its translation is CASSAGGSFTYEQYF.

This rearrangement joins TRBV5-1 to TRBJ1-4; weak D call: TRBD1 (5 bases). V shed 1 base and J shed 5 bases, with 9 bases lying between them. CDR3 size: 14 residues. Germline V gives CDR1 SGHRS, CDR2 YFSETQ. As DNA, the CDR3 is TGCGCCAGCAGCTTGAACCCAGGGAATGAAAAACTGTTTTTT. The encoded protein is CASSLNPGNEKLFF.

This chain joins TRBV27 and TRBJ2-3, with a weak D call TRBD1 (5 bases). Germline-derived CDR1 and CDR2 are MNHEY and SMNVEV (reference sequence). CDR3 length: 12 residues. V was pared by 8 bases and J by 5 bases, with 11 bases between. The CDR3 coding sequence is TGTGCCAGCCCCGACAGCCTAGATACGCAGTATTTT. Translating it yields CASPDSLDTQYF.

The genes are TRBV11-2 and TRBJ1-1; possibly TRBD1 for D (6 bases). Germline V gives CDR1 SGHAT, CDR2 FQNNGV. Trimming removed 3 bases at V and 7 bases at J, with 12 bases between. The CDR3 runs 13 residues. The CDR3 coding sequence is TGTGCCAGCAGCTTCCACGGACAGTTTGAAGCTTTCTTT. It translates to CASSFHGQFEAFF.

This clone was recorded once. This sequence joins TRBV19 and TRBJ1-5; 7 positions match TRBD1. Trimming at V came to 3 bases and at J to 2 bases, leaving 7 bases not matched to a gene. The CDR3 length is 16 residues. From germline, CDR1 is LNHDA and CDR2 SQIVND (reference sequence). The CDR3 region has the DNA TGTGCCAGTAGTATGTCTGGCAGGGGGGGCAATCAGCCCCAGCATTTT. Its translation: CASSMSGRGGNQPQHF.

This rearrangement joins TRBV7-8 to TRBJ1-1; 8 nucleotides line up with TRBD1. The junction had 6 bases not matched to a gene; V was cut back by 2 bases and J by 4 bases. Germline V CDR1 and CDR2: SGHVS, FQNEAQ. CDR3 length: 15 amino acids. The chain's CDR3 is CASSLPGQGSTEAFF. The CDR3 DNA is TGTGCCAGCAGCTTACCTGGACAGGGTAGCACTGAAGCTTTCTTT.

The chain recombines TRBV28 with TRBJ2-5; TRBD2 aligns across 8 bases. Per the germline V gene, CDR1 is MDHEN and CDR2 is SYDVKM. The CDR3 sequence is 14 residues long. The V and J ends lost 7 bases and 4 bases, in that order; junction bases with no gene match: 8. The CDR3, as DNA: TGTGCCAGCATTGGAGCGGGAGAGGGAGAGACCCAGTACTTC. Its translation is CASIGAGEGETQYF.

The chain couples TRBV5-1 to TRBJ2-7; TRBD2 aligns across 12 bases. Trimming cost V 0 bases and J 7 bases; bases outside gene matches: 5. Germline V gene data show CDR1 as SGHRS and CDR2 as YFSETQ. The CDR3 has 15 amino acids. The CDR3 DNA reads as TGCGCCAGCAGCTTGGGACTAGCGGGAGTAGAAGAGCAGTACTTC. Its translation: CASSLGLAGVEEQYF.

This CDR3 is CASSYDYRVLAEAFF. CDR3 DNA: TGTGCCAGTAGTTACGACTACAGGGTGCTCGCTGAAGCTTTCTTT. This rearrangement joins TRBV19 to TRBJ1-1, with D tentatively TRBD1 (6 bases). The CDR3 is made up of 15 amino acids. Germline V gives CDR1 LNHDA, CDR2 SQIVND (reference sequence). The ends were cut back, 5 bases at V and 6 bases at J, with 19 bases in the middle.

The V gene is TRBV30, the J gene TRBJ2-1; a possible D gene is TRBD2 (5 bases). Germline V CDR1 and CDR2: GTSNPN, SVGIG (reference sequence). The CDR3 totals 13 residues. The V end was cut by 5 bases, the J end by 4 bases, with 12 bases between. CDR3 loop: CAWRPGMYNEQFF. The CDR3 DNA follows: TGTGCCTGGCGTCCGGGGATGTACAATGAGCAGTTCTTC.

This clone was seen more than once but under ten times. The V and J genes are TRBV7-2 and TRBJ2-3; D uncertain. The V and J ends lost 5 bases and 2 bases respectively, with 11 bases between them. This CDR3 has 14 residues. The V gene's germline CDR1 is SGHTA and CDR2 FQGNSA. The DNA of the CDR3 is TGTGCCAGCAGCCAACAATCCGACACAGATACGCAGTATTTT. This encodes CASSQQSDTDTQYF.

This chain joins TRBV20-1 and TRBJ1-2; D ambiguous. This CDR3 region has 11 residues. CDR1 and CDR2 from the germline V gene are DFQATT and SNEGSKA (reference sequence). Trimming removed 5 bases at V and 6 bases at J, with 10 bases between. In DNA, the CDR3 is TGCAGTGCTGGCCCGGGGAATGGCTACACCTTC. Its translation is CSAGPGNGYTF.

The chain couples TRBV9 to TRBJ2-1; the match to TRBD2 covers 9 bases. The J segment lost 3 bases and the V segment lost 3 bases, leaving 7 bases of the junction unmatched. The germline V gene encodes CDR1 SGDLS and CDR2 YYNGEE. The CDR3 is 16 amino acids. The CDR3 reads CASSGSSGTIYNEQFF. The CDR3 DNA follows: TGTGCCAGCAGCGGGTCTAGCGGGACTATCTACAATGAGCAGTTCTTC.